These 13 T cell receptor beta chains came from one sample sequenced in a study of blood T cell repertoires in COVID-19. Method: immunoSEQ multiplex PCR; TCRdb's copy keeps in-frame clones and lacks some. The data contain some 200,000 clones, over 75% of them singletons. Sequencing was performed on peripheral blood. The source is a woman between 70 and 85 years old with acute or convalescent COVID-19.

The rearrangement uses TRBV5-4 and TRBJ2-1; D ambiguous. Germline CDR1 is SGHNT and CDR2 is YYREEE (reference sequence). The CDR3 length is 15 residues. The V end was cut by 2 bases, the J end by 1 base, with 10 bases between. The CDR3 DNA sequence: TGTGCCAGCAGCTTCGAGAGTCGGTCCTACAATGAGCAGTTCTTC. Encoded protein: CASSFESRSYNEQFF.

The V call is TRBV2, the J call TRBJ1-1; D gene unclear. Germline loops: CDR1 SNHLY, CDR2 FYNNEI. Trimming left V 6 bases short and J 6 bases short, with 11 bases between. The CDR3 has 12 residues. CDR3 nucleotides: TGTGCCAGCAGGGGAGGAACGGCTGAAGCTTTCTTT. Encoded protein: CASRGGTAEAFF. The full variable domain, in which reference TRBV2 and TRBJ1-1 provide the parts outside the CDR3, is EPEVTQTPSHQVTQMGQEVILRCVPISNHLYFYWYRQILGQKVEFLVSFYNNEISEKSEIFDDQFSVERPDGSNFTLKIRSTKLEDSAMYFCASRGGTAEAFFGQGTRLTVV.

The rearrangement joins TRBV5-1 to TRBJ2-1; TRBD2 matches at 10 bases. CDR1 SGHRS and CDR2 YFSETQ come from the germline V gene. Trimming took 0 bases from V and 5 from J; bases not matched to a gene: 5. This CDR3 comprises 16 residues. The CDR3 loop is CASSLDAAGGDNEQFF. The CDR3 DNA reads as TGCGCCAGCAGCTTGGATGCAGCGGGAGGGGACAATGAGCAGTTCTTC.

In DNA form, the CDR3 reads TGTGCCAGCTCACCGGTCGATCGCCTAGATGAGCAGTTCTTC. It codes for CASSPVDRLDEQFF. This rearrangement joins TRBV18 to TRBJ2-1; D gene unclear. The V end was cut by 3 bases, the J end by 8 bases, with 14 bases between. CDR1 and CDR2 (germline): KGHSH, LQKENI. The CDR3 is made up of 14 amino acids.

On this clone itself: Other DNA sequences from this sample encode an identical CDR3 as well. The chain couples TRBV19 to TRBJ2-7; tentative D call: TRBD2 (6 bases). Germline CDR1 is LNHDA and CDR2 is SQIVND (reference sequence). V was trimmed by 5 bases and J by 3 bases, leaving 8 bases between them. The CDR3 is made up of 12 amino acids. CDR3 nucleotide sequence: TGTGCCAGTAGTCCCGGGGGCTACGAGCAGTACTTC. Translating it yields CASSPGGYEQYF.

This chain joins TRBV7-3 and TRBJ2-6; 9 bases line up with TRBD1. CDR1 is SGHTA and CDR2 is FQGTGA in the germline V gene. After removal of 2 bases from V and 2 bases from J, the junction contained 7 bases not matched to a gene. There are 18 residues in the CDR3. CDR3 in amino acids: CASSLSGQGAAGANVLTF. Written as DNA, the CDR3 is TGTGCCAGCAGCTTATCGGGACAGGGAGCCGCTGGGGCCAACGTCCTGACTTTC.

This clone was observed once. The chain is built from TRBV30 and TRBJ2-5; 7 bases align to TRBD2. J lost 5 bases, V lost 3 bases, and 9 bases had no gene match. Per the germline V gene, CDR1 is GTSNPN and CDR2 is SVGIG (reference sequence). There are 14 residues in the CDR3. DNA for the CDR3: TGTGCCTGGAGAATCGGACTGGGAGGGGAGACCCAGTACTTC. Its protein is CAWRIGLGGETQYF.

The chain combines TRBV14 with TRBJ1-6; D is uncertain. Trimming stripped 1 base from V and 5 bases from J, with 6 bases between. The length of the CDR3 is 14 residues. CDR1 is SGHDN and CDR2 is FVKESK in the germline V gene. CDR3 nucleotide sequence: TGTGCCAGCAGCCAAGGGAGGCATAATTCACCCCTCCACTTT. Its translation is CASSQGRHNSPLHF. Full variable domain (missing parts from reference TRBV14 and TRBJ1-6): EAGVTQFPSHSVIEKGQTVTLRCDPISGHDNLYWYRRVMGKEIKFLLHFVKESKQDESGMPNNRFLAERTGGTYSTLKVQPAELEDSGVYFCASSQGRHNSPLHFGNGTRLTVT.

This sequence joins TRBV5-1 and TRBJ1-2, with 9 bases lining up with TRBD1. CDR1 and CDR2 from the germline V gene are SGHRS and YFSETQ. The CDR3 loop spans 15 amino acids. J gave up 8 bases and V 0 bases, and 8 bases lay outside the gene matches. This CDR3 is CASSLETGGSSGYTF. For the CDR3, the DNA is TGCGCCAGCAGCTTGGAGACAGGGGGATCATCCGGCTACACCTTC.

In this sample, this clone turned up many times. The chain is built from TRBV2 and TRBJ1-1, with 8 bases lining up with TRBD1. CDR3 size: 16 residues. Trimming cost V 6 bases and J 6 bases; bases outside gene matches: 15. Per germline, CDR1 SNHLY and CDR2 FYNNEI. Here the CDR3 DNA reads TGTGCCAGCAGGAGTCCCGGGACAGGCCCGGGCGCTGAAGCTTTCTTT. Encoded protein: CASRSPGTGPGAEAFF.

This clone was counted ten times or more. The DNA for the CDR3 is TGTGCCAGCAGCCTGACAGGGGGCTCACCCCTCCACTTT. Its protein product is CASSLTGGSPLHF. This sequence joins TRBV3-1 (or the pseudogene TRBV3-2) and TRBJ1-6; 10 bases agree with TRBD1. The germline gives CDR1 LGHDT, CDR2 YNNKEL (reference sequence). Unmatched junction bases numbered 1, after V lost 4 bases and J lost 10 bases. The CDR3 contains 13 residues.

The gene calls are TRBV5-1 and TRBJ2-1, with D possibly TRBD2 on 5 matching bases. Trimming cost V 0 bases and J 0 bases, with 10 bases left between them. The germline gives CDR1 SGHRS, CDR2 YFSETQ. This CDR3 is 16 amino acids long. CDR3 coding DNA: TGCGCCAGCAGCTTGGCCCACGGGAACTCCTACAATGAGCAGTTCTTC. It codes for CASSLAHGNSYNEQFF.

The rearrangement links TRBV2 to TRBJ2-7, with 7 nucleotides matching TRBD1. This CDR3 comprises 15 residues. The V gene end was trimmed by 7 bases and the J gene end by 5 bases; junction bases not matched to a gene: 14. Germline CDR1 reads SNHLY; CDR2 reads FYNNEI. For the CDR3, the DNA is TGTGCCAGCATTCCCGAGACAGGGCTTTTAGACGAGCAGTACTTC. Translated, it gives CASIPETGLLDEQYF.